This is a list of T cell receptor beta chains from one sample in a study of vaccination effects on CD4 cells after COVID-19. Produced via immunoSEQ multiplex PCR; TCRdb's table is partial and in-frame only. The sample contains about 58,000 clones, about 80% of which appear only once. No cognate antigen is known for these TCRs. The material sequenced was CD4+ T cells from PBMCs cultured without peptide, taken before COVID-19 vaccination. These receptors originate from a human donor who received a COVID-19 vaccine. The CDR3 runs from the conserved cysteine through the conserved F or W. The D gene is left open where the match is weak. Clone size is not always given. Where it is, it says once, few, many or a class for expanded clones.

d_call	j_call	clone_size	v_call	cdr3_aa	cdr3_nt
.	TRBJ2-5	.	TRBV15	CATSRDRAGETQYF	TGTGCCACCAGCAGAGATAGGGCCGGAGAGACCCAGTACTTC
.	TRBJ2-1	once	TRBV20-1	CSASTGSSYNEQFF	TGCAGTGCCAGTACGGGGAGCTCCTACAATGAGCAGTTCTTC
.	TRBJ1-4	.	TRBV6-5	CASRGTNEKLFF	TGTGCCAGCCGAGGGACAAATGAAAAACTGTTTTTT
.	TRBJ1-1	.	TRBV6-6	CASSYRRTEAFF	TGTGCCAGCAGTTACCGGCGCACTGAAGCTTTCTTT
.	TRBJ2-5	.	TRBV4-1	CASSLRGTGQETQYF	TGCGCCAGCAGCCTCCGCGGGACGGGACAAGAGACCCAGTACTTC
.	TRBJ2-2	.	TRBV5-1	CASSPLDANTGELFF	TGCGCCAGCAGCCCATTGGACGCGAACACCGGGGAGCTGTTTTTT
.	TRBJ2-6	.	TRBV2	CASRRGLAGANVLTF	TGTGCCAGCAGACGGGGCTTGGCCGGGGCCAACGTCCTGACTTTC
.	TRBJ2-5	.	TRBV18	CASSPKETQYF	TGTGCCAGCTCACCGAAGGAGACCCAGTACTTC
.	TRBJ1-4	.	TRBV7-8	CASSLTGGVREKLFF	TGTGCCAGCAGCTTAACTGGGGGAGTCAGGGAAAAACTGTTTTTT
.	TRBJ1-4	.	TRBV5-1	CASSFGLANEKLFF	TGCGCCAGCAGCTTTGGGTTGGCTAATGAAAAACTGTTTTTT
TRBD2	TRBJ2-1	.	TRBV9	CASSINTGLAGGIEQFF	TGTGCCAGCAGCATCAATACGGGGCTAGCGGGGGGAATTGAGCAGTTCTTC
.	TRBJ2-3	.	TRBV6-2/TRBV6-3	CASSYTGRTDTQYF	TGTGCCAGCAGTTACACCGGACGCACAGATACGCAGTATTTT
.	TRBJ2-5	.	TRBV5-4	CASSRSVAEVETQYF	TGTGCCAGCAGCCGGTCGGTAGCGGAAGTGGAGACCCAGTACTTC
TRBD1	TRBJ2-1	.	TRBV6-5	CASSSGGGIYNEQFF	TGTGCCAGCAGTTCAGGGGGCGGGATATACAATGAGCAGTTCTTC
.	TRBJ1-2	.	TRBV6-2/TRBV6-3	CASSYDALYGYTF	TGTGCCAGCAGTTACGATGCTTTATATGGCTACACCTTC
.	TRBJ1-6	few	TRBV6-2/TRBV6-3	CASSARSDALNSPLHF	TGTGCCAGCAGTGCCCGATCGGATGCGTTAAATTCACCCCTCCACTTT
.	TRBJ1-4	once	TRBV12-3/TRBV12-4	CASSLKGSEKLFF	TGTGCCAGCAGTTTAAAGGGAAGTGAAAAACTGTTTTTT
TRBD1	TRBJ1-3	.	TRBV28	CASSLSGQGSGNTIYF	TGTGCCAGCAGTTTATCGGGACAGGGGTCTGGAAACACCATATATTTT
TRBD2	TRBJ2-3	.	TRBV7-2	CASSLEGAGGHTDTQYF	TGTGCCAGCAGCTTAGAGGGTGCGGGGGGCCACACAGATACGCAGTATTTT
TRBD1	TRBJ1-2	few	TRBV6-5	CASARQGGGHYGYTF	TGTGCCAGCGCTCGACAGGGAGGGGGTCATTATGGCTACACCTTC
TRBD1	TRBJ2-1	.	TRBV6-5	CASSLDRGSYNEQFF	TGTGCCAGCAGCCTTGACAGGGGGTCCTACAATGAGCAGTTCTTC
.	TRBJ1-2	.	TRBV7-2	CASSRTTSLNGYTF	TGTGCCAGCAGCAGAACGACTAGCTTGAATGGCTACACCTTC
.	TRBJ1-3	.	TRBV12-3/TRBV12-4	CGDSLSGNTIYF	TGCGGAGACAGCCTCTCTGGAAACACCATATATTTT
.	TRBJ2-3	.	TRBV2	CASSGTTDTQYF	TGTGCCAGCAGTGGGACCACAGATACGCAGTATTTT
.	TRBJ1-6	.	TRBV7-9	CASSQRDSPLHF	TGTGCCAGCAGCCAGAGAGATTCACCCCTCCACTTT
TRBD1	TRBJ1-1	.	TRBV5-1	CASSLARGALNTEAFF	TGCGCCAGCAGCTTGGCCAGGGGGGCCTTGAACACTGAAGCTTTCTTT
.	TRBJ2-3	.	TRBV5-1	CASSLAHSTDTQYF	TGCGCCAGCAGCTTGGCTCACTCCACAGATACGCAGTATTTT
TRBD2	TRBJ2-1	.	TRBV5-1	CASSLRGLDFYNEQFF	TGCGCCAGCAGCTTGAGAGGACTAGATTTCTACAATGAGCAGTTCTTC
TRBD1	TRBJ1-1	once	TRBV6-5	CASMDGTGSKAFF	TGTGCCAGCATGGACGGGACAGGGAGTAAAGCTTTCTTT
.	TRBJ2-3	.	TRBV24-1	CATRGVKKGSTDTQYF	TGTGCCACCAGAGGCGTAAAAAAGGGCAGTACAGATACGCAGTATTTT
.	TRBJ1-1	few	TRBV2	CASSEVRAEAFF	TGTGCCAGCAGTGAGGTGAGGGCTGAAGCTTTCTTT